This T cell receptor beta chain appears in the sequencing data of a study of early stage breast cancer tumors. Study summary: Most invasive tumors, about 70% of the 16, were ER+/PR+/HER2-. Among some 12 ER+/PR+/HER2- tumors, eight were ductal, four lobular. Samples were sequenced at 9 to 10-fold average coverage.

CDR1 and CDR2 (germline): SGHAT, FQNNGV. V lost 5 bases, J lost 8 bases, and 11 bases lay in between. There are 12 residues in the CDR3. Profiling relied on immunoSEQ multiplex PCR, and the TCRdb table lists in-frame clones only, not all of them. This table has about 72,000 clones, 65% to 80% appearing once. Study-wide points: Most shared enriched TCRB sequences were commonly generated ones.

A note on this clone: Its antigen is as yet unknown.

What was sequenced was blood. This clonotype was obtained from a person between 60 and 70 years old with breast cancer. The chain uses TRBV11-2 and TRBJ2-3; possibly TRBD1 for D (6 bases). The DNA for the CDR3 is TGTGCCAGCAGCCCAGGGGAGCCTACGCAGTATTTT. Encoded protein: CASSPGEPTQYF. The whole variable domain, filled in from reference TRBV11-2 and TRBJ2-3, reads EAGVAQSPRYKIIEKRQSVAFWCNPISGHATLYWYQQILGQGPKLLIQFQNNGVVDDSQLPKDRFSAERLKGVDSTLKIQPAKLEDSAVYLCASSPGEPTQYFGPGTRLTVL.